This T cell receptor beta chain was recorded in a study of regulatory T cells in long-lasting Graves disease (dated by TCRdb to the early 2020s). Context from the whole study: In the newly diagnosed Graves' disease group, patients had been taking antithyroid drugs for less than 3 months. TCR sequencing covered some 13 persistent and approximately 20 newly diagnosed Graves' disease patients, some 35 samples in total. Persistent Graves' disease patients were compared with newly diagnosed Graves' disease patients by peripheral blood TCR sequencing and RNA sequencing. The study was registered as a clinical trial and conducted in China. Broader findings and caveats from the paper: The small sample size was acknowledged by the authors as a limitation that may reduce accuracy. Compared with newly diagnosed patients, persistent Graves' disease patients had lower TCR Shannon entropy and fewer highly expanded clones, which suggests clonal expansion. Only peripheral blood was studied, because thyroid tissue, the primary lesion, was inaccessible. More public clonotypes were shared among persistent patients (around 2,600) than among newly diagnosed patients (just under 1,000). Sequencing and analysis were limited to the TCR beta chain. Preferential use of TRBV28, TRBJ1-2 and TRBJ2-5 was observed in persistent disease, whereas TRBV20-1 and TRBJ2-1 were favored in newly diagnosed disease.

Receptor amplification or capture employed multiplex PCR. The sequencing machine was an Illumina HiSeq 4000. iRepertoire HTBI primers and Arm-PCR amplification of CDR3 regions were used to construct TCR beta libraries. Before sequencing, the PCR products went through gel purification. The authors processed their data as follows. Gene usage analysis of CDR3 amino acid clonotypes relied on the 55 to 80 TRBV and around 13 TRBJ segments identified across samples. Filtered high-quality paired reads were merged into contigs using COPE and FqMerger. BLAST was used to align contigs to IMGT TRBV, TRBD and TRBJ reference genes, and CDR3 was defined according to IMGT. Highly expanded clones were defined as clonotypes with a frequency above 0.1%. Shannon entropy served as the measure of repertoire diversity, while the Gini coefficient captured V-J evenness. Clonotypes shared by more than one individual were considered public. TCRdb's own reprocessing of the public reads used fastp at Q25 and MiXCR and kept productive beta chains. Merged by CDR3 protein, the rows form single entries marked with the most common genes and DNA. Clone size and V and J calls follow TCRdb, not the original study. Here the sample has under 250,000 distinct CDR3 sequences; approximately 19% occur a single time. The leading ten clones occupy 12% of the sample.

The germline V gene sets CDR1 to MNHNS and CDR2 to SASEGT. Inclusive of the bounding cysteine and phenylalanine, the CDR3 is 16 residues long. Only CDR3 DNA is held: 48 bases, read in frame from base 1. V is pruned by 4 bases and J by 5 bases, leaving 11 bases of the junction without a gene match. The meaning of the sample's time point label: newly diagnosed GD, antithyroid drugs for less than 3 months. RNA was extracted from PBMCs in TRIzol for both TCR sequencing and RNA sequencing. The diagnosis of Graves' disease followed American Thyroid Association guidelines. Patients were recruited from an endocrinology department in Xi'an, China. From each patient, approximately 10 milliliters of peripheral blood was collected into an EDTA anticoagulant tube. Ficoll Paque Plus density gradient separation was used to isolate PBMCs, and no further T cell sorting was done. An Agilent 2100 Bioanalyzer and agarose gel were used to check RNA quality, while a NanoDrop 2000 measured RNA concentration.

This clonotype was seen repeatedly, ten times or more. Its antigen is currently not known. No per-base quality is available; no much larger clone lies one base away. These data also formed part of another study, on T cells in Graves' hyperthyroidism and ophthalmopathy. Looking at the second paper: A patient counted as having stable Graves' hyperthyroidism if no progression to ophthalmopathy occurred over 18 months of follow-up. Hyperthyroidism patients were newly diagnosed, had a disease duration of under 2 months, and were aged 18 to 65 years. Any patient with an uncontrolled infection, another autoimmune disease, pregnancy or lactation was excluded. Diagnoses were established on the basis of clinical symptoms, serum thyroxine and TRAb, thyroid ultrasound, and orbital computed tomography. The TCR CDR3 was subjected to a first round of RT-PCR using the HTBI primer set and the Qiagen OneStep RT-PCR kit. Most expanded thyroid clonotypes (frequency above 0.001) were also detected in blood, suggesting blood repertoires may reflect thyroid immune responses. In cross-validation, a model built on a 13 V-J signature told ophthalmopathy apart from stable hyperthyroidism with about 90% sensitivity and about 81% specificity, and in testing the same model reached 80%/75%. In validation, the model predicted progression to ophthalmopathy a median of around 6.5 months before onset, with about 64% sensitivity and 72.22% specificity. To identify distinguishing TCR V-J signatures, a discovery cohort of some 99 patients was used, comprising 40 to 45 with Graves' ophthalmopathy and some 57 with stable Graves' hyperthyroidism. An independent validation cohort of 18 to 20 hyperthyroidism patients and approximately 17 patients who later progressed to ophthalmopathy tested prospective prediction of ophthalmopathy. The approximately 98 discovery patients were randomly divided into training and test sets at a 7:3 ratio. The study also compared thyroid tissue and blood T-cell repertoires from more than 5 Graves' hyperthyroidism patients. Once sampling was done, hyperthyroidism patients were given methimazole at a starting dose of 30 mg daily, whereas ophthalmopathy patients were given high-dose intravenous methylprednisolone. Libraries were constructed in a second round of multiplex PCR, after which size selection and purification were carried out. Sequencing of the libraries was done on an Illumina HiSeq2000 using paired-end 100 bp reads. SOAPnuke was used to process the raw data, throwing out any read that contained adapters or uncalled bases, had a mean Phred below 15, or lacked an exact constant-primer or identifier match. COPE v1.2.5 was used to merge high-quality paired reads, and clonotypes were defined as unique nucleotide sequences. MiTCR v1.1 was used to align the clonotypes against IMGT TRBV, TRBD and TRBJ reference segments. The analysis was restricted to V-J combinations with a frequency above 0.0001, which together covered over 99% of the repertoires. A TCS score was defined as the ratio of F50 (clonal expansion) to E x V (chaos), with BLOSUM62-based TCRdist applied between CDR3 peptides within each V-J. Welch's t-statistics and random forest reduced around 510 V-J features to roughly 13, which were used in a naive Bayes classifier (R e1071). No statistical method was used to set the sample size in advance, and investigators knew the group allocation. The paper reports TCR Vbeta CDR3 sequencing of some 140 peripheral blood samples: under 45 ophthalmopathy, under 80 hyperthyroidism and roughly 17 progressor patients.

The chain couples TRBV6-1 to TRBJ2-7; 10 bases in the junction line up with TRBD2. The TCR comes from a woman aged 25 to 45 with Graves disease. Donor details come from another sample of the same person, matched by shared clones. The specimen was peripheral blood mononuclear cells (PBMCs), collected at new diagnosis, from a patient treated with antithyroid drugs. The nucleotide sequence is given as TGTGCCAGCAGTGGGTATTCTAGCGGGAGTAGCAACGAGCAGTACTTC. It encodes CASSGYSSGSSNEQYF.